The next 23 T cell receptor beta chains were all read from a single sample in a study of read filtering for tumor transcriptome and immune sequencing. From roughly 390 ng of RNA, a library with molecular barcoded alpha/delta and beta/gamma adaptors was made. TCRdb re-called the reads through MiXCR, storing one row per CDR3 protein. The repertoire holds roughly 90,000 distinct CDR3 sequences, with under 25% as singletons. Material: a population of CD138-negative cells sorted from bone marrow. Receptor source: a donor aged 40 or older with multiple myeloma.

In this sample, this clonotype turned up many times. This chain connects TRBV12-3 or TRBV12-4 to TRBJ1-5, with D hard to call. V lost 3 bases and J 2 bases, leaving 5 bases between the germline ends. The CDR3 runs to 13 residues. The DNA for the CDR3 is TGTGCCAGCAGTTTCGCAGGCAATCAGCCCCAGCATTTT. The encoded protein is CASSFAGNQPQHF.

Remarks on this clonotype: A junction boundary mismatches the germline segment, possibly from a read error. This chain connects TRBV5-1 to TRBJ2-7; possible D gene TRBD1, 6 bases. Germline CDR1 SGHRS, CDR2 YFSETQ. This CDR3 region has 15 residues. The CDR3 nucleotides are TGCGCCAGCAGCTTTGGGGGCGACTTTCCTCGAGAGCGGTACTTC. Translation: CASSFGGDFPRERYF.

This clonotype has a count of ten or more. The rearrangement joins TRBV5-1 to TRBJ2-2, with D tentatively TRBD1 (5 bases). V lost 3 bases and J lost 2, with 11 bases in between. The CDR3 runs 15 residues. Germline V gene lookup returns CDR1 SGHRS and CDR2 YFSETQ. The CDR3 is CASSWPRGNTGELFF. CDR3 in DNA: TGCGCCAGCAGCTGGCCAAGGGGAAACACCGGGGAGCTGTTTTTT.

Many counts were recorded for this clonotype. CDR3 bases: TGTGCCAGCAGCCTCAGGGGGGAAAGTGGGACTGAAGCTTTCTTT. It encodes CASSLRGESGTEAFF. This rearrangement joins TRBV7-9 to TRBJ1-1; TRBD1 agrees at 7 bases. With 5 bases clipped from V and 5 bases from J, the junction kept 11 bases outside the gene matches. This CDR3 comprises 15 residues. The germline V gene has CDR1 SEHNR and CDR2 FQNEAQ (reference sequence).

This clonotype was picked up many times. This sequence joins TRBV12-3 or TRBV12-4 and TRBJ2-1; 8 bases align to TRBD2. The CDR3 is 12 amino acids. Trimming took 10 bases from V and 2 from J; bases not matched to a gene: 1. CDR3 residues: CATGGAYNEQFF. The CDR3 region has the DNA TGTGCCACGGGAGGGGCCTACAATGAGCAGTTCTTC.

This clonotype has ten or more counts. The genes are TRBV19 and TRBJ2-7; D is possibly TRBD2 (6 bases). This CDR3 is 15 amino acids long. CDR1 LNHDA and CDR2 SQIVND come from the germline V gene (reference sequence). The V gene lost 8 bases and the J gene lost 5 bases, with 22 bases spanning the gap. Here the CDR3 reads CASSSRGAGRDEQYF. The CDR3 DNA reads as TGTGCCAGTTCTTCGCGGGGAGCGGGCAGAGACGAGCAGTACTTC.

This clonotype appeared a few times. This sequence joins TRBV18 and TRBJ2-5, with TRBD2 as a possible D gene (6 bases). V was trimmed by 3 bases and J by 5 bases, leaving 10 bases between them. The CDR3 contains 13 residues. Germline values: CDR1 KGHSH, CDR2 LQKENI. The CDR3 DNA is TGTGCCAGCTCACCGTCGCTAGCGGAGACCCAGTACTTC. Encoded protein: CASSPSLAETQYF.

This clonotype occurred a few times. The rearrangement uses TRBV12-3 or TRBV12-4 and TRBJ1-1; 7 bases map to TRBD1. The CDR3 covers 12 residues. V was pared by 6 bases and J by 6 bases, with 4 bases of the junction left unmatched. CDR3 sequence reads: CASRAGGAEAFF. DNA for the CDR3: TGTGCCAGCAGAGCAGGGGGGGCTGAAGCTTTCTTT.

To note about this clonotype: It may be a read error: a sequence one base away is much more abundant. The V call is TRBV20-1, the J call TRBJ1-1; unclear D gene. CDR3 length: 13 amino acids. Germline-derived CDR1 and CDR2 are DFQATT and SNEGSKA (reference sequence). V gave up 5 bases and J gave up 2 bases, with 12 bases separating them. The CDR3 reads CSARQQQNTEAFF. DNA for the CDR3: TGCAGTGCTCGCCAACAACAAAACACTGAAGCTTTCTTT.

This clonotype was seen many times. The V and J genes are TRBV3-1 and TRBJ1-1; 7 nucleotides agree with TRBD1. The CDR3 has 12 residues. The V gene end was trimmed by 11 bases and the J gene end by 5 bases; junction bases not matched to a gene: 8. Per germline, CDR1 LGHDT and CDR2 YNNKEL (reference sequence). CDR3 coding DNA: TGTGCCGTTCGACAGGGCCGGACTGAAGCTTTCTTT. It specifies CAVRQGRTEAFF.

In regard to this clonotype: It is likely a read error: a sequence one base away is far more abundant. The V and J genes are TRBV5-5 and TRBJ2-1; 8 bases map to TRBD2. With V trimmed by 4 bases and J by 5 bases, 8 bases remained unmatched. The CDR3 is made up of 15 amino acids. Per germline, CDR1 SGHKS and CDR2 YYEKEE (reference sequence). The CDR3 is CASSPGGGRDNEQFF. The CDR3, as DNA: TGTGCCAGCAGCCCCGGGGGGGGGCGAGACAATGAGCAGTTCTTC.

This clonotype was observed a handful of times. This chain links TRBV4-1 with TRBJ2-5; D may be TRBD2 (6 bases). Trimming left V 4 bases short and J 5 bases short, with 20 bases between. The CDR3 spans 16 residues. Germline V gives CDR1 MGHRA, CDR2 YSYEKL. DNA of the CDR3: TGCGCCAGCAGCCGCCCACCTGGAGGGGCGGAGGAGACCCAGTACTTC. Protein sequence: CASSRPPGGAEETQYF.

This clonotype showed up just a few times. The chain combines TRBV19 with TRBJ1-4; unclear D gene. Trimming took off 2 bases at V and 0 bases at J, with 7 bases between the two ends. The CDR3 loop spans 15 amino acids. Germline V gene data show CDR1 as LNHDA and CDR2 as SQIVND (reference sequence). CDR3 loop: CASSIRSATNEKLFF. CDR3 sequence (DNA): TGTGCCAGTAGTATAAGGTCAGCAACTAATGAAAAACTGTTTTTT. Full variable domain (outside the CDR3, taken from reference TRBV19 and TRBJ1-4): DGGITQSPKYLFRKEGQNVTLSCEQNLNHDAMYWYRQDPGQGLRLIYYSQIVNDFQKGDIAEGYSVSREKKESFPLTVTSAQKNPTAFYLCASSIRSATNEKLFFGSGTQLSVL.

This clonotype was counted at least ten times. The rearrangement links TRBV3-1 to TRBJ2-2; unclear D gene. The germline CDR1 and CDR2 sequences are LGHDT and YNNKEL (reference sequence). With 1 base removed from V and 14 bases from J, the gap between germline ends came to 11 bases. The CDR3 runs 12 residues. Here the CDR3 reads CASSQARTNLFF. The CDR3, as DNA: TGTGCCAGCAGCCAAGCCCGGACGAACCTGTTTTTT.

This clonotype was seen repeatedly, ten times or more. This sequence joins TRBV20-1 and TRBJ2-1; a possible D gene is TRBD2 (5 bases). This CDR3 has 15 residues. Germline CDR1 reads DFQATT; CDR2 reads SNEGSKA (reference sequence). V was trimmed by 3 bases and J by 0 bases, leaving 12 bases between them. CDR3 region: CSASIPGFSYNEQFF. Here the CDR3 DNA reads TGCAGTGCTAGCATTCCGGGGTTCTCCTACAATGAGCAGTTCTTC.

On this clonotype: A read error is likely, as this CDR3 ends without the conserved phenylalanine or tryptophan. CDR3 residues: CSASHSRGLGDEQYL. The CDR3 nucleotides are TGCAGTGCTAGTCATTCCCGGGGGCTCGGGGACGAGCAGTACCTC. V usage is TRBV20-1 and J usage is TRBJ2-7; D tentatively reads TRBD1 or TRBD2 (6 bases each). The CDR3 covers 15 residues. Germline V gene lookup returns CDR1 DFQATT and CDR2 SNEGSKA (reference sequence). Trimming shortened V by 3 bases and J by 5 bases, and 20 bases separated the two germline ends.

This clonotype was detected many times. This chain connects TRBV6-6 to TRBJ1-1; no clear D gene. The germline gives CDR1 MNHNY, CDR2 SVGAGI (reference sequence). The V end was cut by 5 bases, the J end by 6 bases, with 7 bases between. The CDR3 is 11 residues long. This CDR3 is CASSLSAEAFF. The CDR3 DNA sequence: TGTGCCAGCAGTCTATCTGCTGAAGCTTTCTTT.

This chain joins TRBV28 and TRBJ1-1; D is unresolved. Trimming stripped 4 bases from V and 6 bases from J, with 12 bases between. CDR1 and CDR2 from the germline V gene are MDHEN and SYDVKM. The CDR3 is 13 amino acids. The CDR3 spells CASSWRGIPEAFF. DNA for the CDR3: TGTGCCAGCAGTTGGCGGGGAATTCCTGAAGCTTTCTTT.

To note about this clonotype: A read error is possible here, since a much larger clone lies one base away. The chain links TRBV20-1 to TRBJ2-3; 7 bases agree with TRBD1. The germline V gene has CDR1 DFQATT and CDR2 SNEGSKA (reference sequence). The CDR3 is made up of 14 amino acids. The V segment lost 5 bases and the J segment 5 bases; nucleotides outside the gene matches: 10. CDR3 nucleotide sequence: TGCAGTGCTCTCACAGGGGTCGGCGGAGATACGCAGTATTTT. It codes for CSALTGVGGDTQYF.

There are many counts of this clonotype. J is TRBJ2-3 and V is TRBV20-1; 7 nucleotides agree with TRBD1. This CDR3 has 15 residues. V shed 2 bases, J shed 6 bases, and the junction held 11 bases outside the gene matches. The germline V gene has CDR1 DFQATT and CDR2 SNEGSKA (reference sequence). CDR3 nucleotides: TGCAGTGCTAGATTGAGGGGCAGGGGGTGGGATACGCAGTATTTT. Translating it yields CSARLRGRGWDTQYF.

Ten or more counts support this clonotype. The chain is built from TRBV18 and TRBJ2-5, with D unresolved. CDR3 length: 12 amino acids. Looked up from germline, CDR1 is KGHSH and CDR2 is LQKENI. Between the trimmed V and J ends, which lost 3 bases and 4 bases, there was a span of 6 bases. The CDR3 sequence: CASSPRRETQYF. The CDR3 DNA follows: TGTGCCAGCTCACCGCGAAGAGAGACCCAGTACTTC.

This clonotype has at least ten counts. The chain carries TRBV7-9 and TRBJ2-7; D call uncertain. V was trimmed by 1 base and J by 3 bases, leaving 4 bases between them. Germline CDR1 is SEHNR and CDR2 is FQNEAQ (reference sequence). This CDR3 region has 12 residues. The CDR3 nucleotides are TGTGCCAGCAGCTTAGTCAACTACGAGCAGTACTTC. Protein: CASSLVNYEQYF.

This clonotype was seen once. Given a much more abundant clone one base away, this may be a read error. The CDR3 nucleotides are TGTGCCAGCAGTTACTCGGCCTCCTCCTCGGAAGCTTCCTTT. Amino acids: CASSYSASSSEASF. The chain uses TRBV6-1 and TRBJ1-1, with D unresolved. CDR3 length equals 14 residues. The germline CDR1 and CDR2 sequences are MNHNS and SASEGT.